The rows below give T cell receptor beta chains drawn from one sample of a study of T cell therapy after organ transplantation. Their target antigens are unknown. Profiled with immunoSEQ multiplex PCR; TCRdb holds only in-frame clones, not every one. The sample holds roughly 48,000 clones, approximately 94% seen once. This specimen was CD8+ T cells from blood, taken before autologous CMV-specific T cell therapy. Every receptor here comes from a human patient who had received a solid organ transplant and had CMV disease. CDR3s include the opening cysteine and the closing phenylalanine or tryptophan. Each record gives: clone size, V gene, D gene, J gene, CDR3 DNA, CDR3 protein. D genes are given only for firm matches. Part of the rows lack a size; the others show once, few, many or a class for expanded clones.

clone size: few; V gene: TRBV11-2; D gene: -; J gene: TRBJ1-2; CDR3 DNA: TGTGCCAGCAGCTCGCCTTATGGCTACACCTTC; CDR3 protein: CASSSPYGYTF
clone size: -; V gene: TRBV4-1; D gene: -; J gene: TRBJ2-2; CDR3 DNA: TGCGCCAGCAGCGCGAGGGGGGCCTTGGGCACCGGGGAGCTGTTTTTT; CDR3 protein: CASSARGALGTGELFF
clone size: once; V gene: TRBV2; D gene: -; J gene: TRBJ1-3; CDR3 DNA: TGTGCCAGCAGTGACAGGGGAACTGGAAACACCATATATTTT; CDR3 protein: CASSDRGTGNTIYF
clone size: -; V gene: TRBV6-5; D gene: -; J gene: TRBJ1-1; CDR3 DNA: TGTGCCAGCAGTTACGGCGTTTCCACTGAAGCTTTCTTT; CDR3 protein: CASSYGVSTEAFF
clone size: -; V gene: TRBV5-6; D gene: -; J gene: TRBJ2-1; CDR3 DNA: TGTGCCAGCAGCCCGAGCGACAGGAGCTCCTACAATGAGCAGTTCTTC; CDR3 protein: CASSPSDRSSYNEQFF
clone size: -; V gene: TRBV19; D gene: TRBD1; J gene: TRBJ1-5; CDR3 DNA: TGTGCCAGTAGTATAACAGGGGAGAGCAATCAGCCCCAGCATTTT; CDR3 protein: CASSITGESNQPQHF
clone size: few; V gene: TRBV6-5; D gene: -; J gene: TRBJ2-2; CDR3 DNA: TGTGCCAGCAGTTATGACGGGGCGAACACCGGGGAGCTGTTTTTT; CDR3 protein: CASSYDGANTGELFF
clone size: -; V gene: TRBV19; D gene: TRBD1; J gene: TRBJ2-7; CDR3 DNA: TGTGCCAGTAGCCCCGGGACAGGCGAATACGAGCAGTACTTC; CDR3 protein: CASSPGTGEYEQYF
clone size: once; V gene: TRBV27; D gene: -; J gene: TRBJ1-5; CDR3 DNA: TGTGCCAGCAGTTTGGAGGGGAGCAATCAGCCCCAGCATTTT; CDR3 protein: CASSLEGSNQPQHF
clone size: -; V gene: TRBV4-1; D gene: -; J gene: TRBJ1-1; CDR3 DNA: TGCGCCAGCAGCCAAGAAATTGGTTCACAAATCACTGAAGCTTTCTTT; CDR3 protein: CASSQEIGSQITEAFF
clone size: -; V gene: TRBV4-3; D gene: -; J gene: TRBJ2-3; CDR3 DNA: TGCGCCAGCAGCCAAGATCCCAGATTGGAGGATACGCAGTATTTT; CDR3 protein: CASSQDPRLEDTQYF
clone size: few; V gene: TRBV6-4; D gene: -; J gene: TRBJ2-2; CDR3 DNA: TGTGCCAGCAGTGGTGGGAACACCGGGGAGCTGTTTTTT; CDR3 protein: CASSGGNTGELFF
clone size: -; V gene: TRBV6-5; D gene: -; J gene: TRBJ2-1; CDR3 DNA: TGTGCCAGCAGCCGGGACTTCTACAATGAGCAGTTCTTC; CDR3 protein: CASSRDFYNEQFF
clone size: -; V gene: TRBV30; D gene: -; J gene: TRBJ1-1; CDR3 DNA: TGTGCCTGGAGCGGCTCGGGAGGGTCTGAAGCTTTCTTT; CDR3 protein: CAWSGSGGSEAFF
clone size: -; V gene: TRBV7-6; D gene: -; J gene: TRBJ2-7; CDR3 DNA: TGTGCCAGCAGCTCCGGGACTGGAGCCTACGAGCAGTACTTC; CDR3 protein: CASSSGTGAYEQYF
clone size: -; V gene: TRBV5-6; D gene: TRBD2; J gene: TRBJ2-7; CDR3 DNA: TGTGCCAGCAGCTGGAGCGGGAGGAACTCCTACGAGCAGTACTTC; CDR3 protein: CASSWSGRNSYEQYF
clone size: -; V gene: TRBV13; D gene: -; J gene: TRBJ1-2; CDR3 DNA: TGTGCCAGCAGCAATACGATGGACGGGGTGAACTATGGCTACACCTTC; CDR3 protein: CASSNTMDGVNYGYTF
clone size: -; V gene: TRBV7-9; D gene: -; J gene: TRBJ1-2; CDR3 DNA: TGTGCCAGCAGCCACCAGGGGAGTGGGTATGGCTACACCTTC; CDR3 protein: CASSHQGSGYGYTF
clone size: -; V gene: TRBV27; D gene: -; J gene: TRBJ1-1; CDR3 DNA: TGTGCCAGCAGTATGGGGAAATACACTGAAGCTTTCTTT; CDR3 protein: CASSMGKYTEAFF
clone size: -; V gene: TRBV7-9; D gene: TRBD2; J gene: TRBJ2-1; CDR3 DNA: TGTGCCAGCGGCGGACTAGCGTCTTACAATGAGCAGTTCTTC; CDR3 protein: CASGGLASYNEQFF
clone size: -; V gene: TRBV29-1; D gene: -; J gene: TRBJ2-1; CDR3 DNA: TGCAGCGTTTACAGGTGGCGGCCCTACAATGAGCAGTTCTTC; CDR3 protein: CSVYRWRPYNEQFF
clone size: -; V gene: TRBV12-5; D gene: TRBD1; J gene: TRBJ1-1; CDR3 DNA: TGTGCTAGTGGGCCGGGACAGGACACTGAAGCTTTCTTT; CDR3 protein: CASGPGQDTEAFF
clone size: -; V gene: TRBV27; D gene: -; J gene: TRBJ2-5; CDR3 DNA: TGTGCCAGCAGACCTCTTGGGGTGGAGACCCAGTACTTC; CDR3 protein: CASRPLGVETQYF
clone size: -; V gene: TRBV7-6; D gene: -; J gene: TRBJ2-7; CDR3 DNA: TGTGCCAGCAGCTTAGCCCAGGGGTTCGGGTACGAGCAGTACTTC; CDR3 protein: CASSLAQGFGYEQYF
clone size: -; V gene: TRBV6-6; D gene: -; J gene: TRBJ1-2; CDR3 DNA: TGTGCCAGCAGTTACACTTCTACAGTAAACTATGGCTACACCTTC; CDR3 protein: CASSYTSTVNYGYTF
clone size: -; V gene: TRBV19; D gene: TRBD2; J gene: TRBJ2-1; CDR3 DNA: TGTGCCAGTAATCGCGGGACTAGCGGGCAGAATGAGCAGTTCTTC; CDR3 protein: CASNRGTSGQNEQFF
clone size: -; V gene: TRBV10-3; D gene: -; J gene: TRBJ1-1; CDR3 DNA: TGTGCCATCAGTGGTACTACAGGGTGGAACACTGAAGCTTTCTTT; CDR3 protein: CAISGTTGWNTEAFF
clone size: -; V gene: TRBV5-6; D gene: -; J gene: TRBJ2-7; CDR3 DNA: TGTGCCAGCAGCTTGTTCAGGGACTCCTGGGAGCAGTACTTC; CDR3 protein: CASSLFRDSWEQYF
clone size: -; V gene: TRBV14; D gene: -; J gene: TRBJ1-1; CDR3 DNA: TGTGCCAGCAGCCAAGATGACCTGCCTTGGGCTGAAGCTTTCTTT; CDR3 protein: CASSQDDLPWAEAFF
clone size: -; V gene: TRBV15; D gene: TRBD1; J gene: TRBJ2-7; CDR3 DNA: TGTGCCACCAGCCCAACAGGGGGCTACTCCTACGAGCAGTACTTC; CDR3 protein: CATSPTGGYSYEQYF
clone size: -; V gene: TRBV5-8; D gene: -; J gene: TRBJ2-7; CDR3 DNA: TGTGCCAGCAGCCCCGGTAATGACGAGCAGTACTTC; CDR3 protein: CASSPGNDEQYF
clone size: -; V gene: TRBV7-9; D gene: -; J gene: TRBJ2-7; CDR3 DNA: TGTGCCAGCAGTATTGGGGTGGGGGTTTCATCCTACGAGCAGTACTTC; CDR3 protein: CASSIGVGVSSYEQYF
clone size: few; V gene: TRBV19; D gene: TRBD2; J gene: TRBJ2-1; CDR3 DNA: TGTGCCAGTGACTCCGGGACTAGCCCCGCTAATGAGCAGTTCTTC; CDR3 protein: CASDSGTSPANEQFF
clone size: -; V gene: TRBV7-2; D gene: -; J gene: TRBJ2-5; CDR3 DNA: TGTGCCAGCAGCTTTACTCCGGGCGGGGAGACCCAGTACTTC; CDR3 protein: CASSFTPGGETQYF
clone size: once; V gene: TRBV27; D gene: -; J gene: TRBJ1-1; CDR3 DNA: TGTGCCAGCAGCCCCTTCTGGGGACGTACTGAAGCTTTCTTT; CDR3 protein: CASSPFWGRTEAFF
clone size: -; V gene: TRBV25-1; D gene: TRBD1; J gene: TRBJ2-3; CDR3 DNA: TGTGCCAGCAGTTCAGGACAGGGAGCAGATACGCAGTATTTT; CDR3 protein: CASSSGQGADTQYF
clone size: -; V gene: TRBV27; D gene: TRBD1; J gene: TRBJ2-7; CDR3 DNA: TGTGCCAGCAGTTTTCTGGACAGGGCGTTTGAGCAGTACTTC; CDR3 protein: CASSFLDRAFEQYF
clone size: -; V gene: TRBV15; D gene: TRBD1; J gene: TRBJ2-7; CDR3 DNA: TGTGCCACCAGCACCCGTAGAGGGGGCAGCCACGAGCAGTACTTC; CDR3 protein: CATSTRRGGSHEQYF
clone size: -; V gene: TRBV30; D gene: TRBD1; J gene: TRBJ1-2; CDR3 DNA: TGTGCCTGGACGGACAGGGATAACTATGGCTACACCTTC; CDR3 protein: CAWTDRDNYGYTF
clone size: -; V gene: TRBV13; D gene: TRBD1; J gene: TRBJ2-5; CDR3 DNA: TGTGCCAGCAGGCCCACTACAGGGGATAAGAGAACCCAGTACTTC; CDR3 protein: CASRPTTGDKRTQYF
clone size: -; V gene: TRBV27; D gene: -; J gene: TRBJ2-7; CDR3 DNA: TGTGCCAGCAGTTTAACAGGGTTCAGCTCCTACGAGCAGTACTTC; CDR3 protein: CASSLTGFSSYEQYF
clone size: once; V gene: TRBV25-1; D gene: -; J gene: TRBJ2-5; CDR3 DNA: TGTGCCAGCAGTGAATGGGGAGCGAGAGAGACCCAGTACTTC; CDR3 protein: CASSEWGARETQYF
clone size: -; V gene: TRBV2; D gene: -; J gene: TRBJ2-1; CDR3 DNA: TGTGCCAGCAGCCCCGGGGTTAGGGTACCCGACAATGAGCAGTTCTTC; CDR3 protein: CASSPGVRVPDNEQFF